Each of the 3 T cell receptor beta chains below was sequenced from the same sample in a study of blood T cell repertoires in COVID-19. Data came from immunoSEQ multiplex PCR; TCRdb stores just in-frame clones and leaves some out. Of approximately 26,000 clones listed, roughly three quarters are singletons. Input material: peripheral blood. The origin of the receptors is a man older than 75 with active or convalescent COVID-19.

The CDR3 sequence: CASSLASGTGELFF. The CDR3 nucleotides read TGTGCCAGCAGCTTGGCCTCGGGGACCGGGGAGCTGTTTTTT. The chain links TRBV5-4 to TRBJ2-2, with D perhaps TRBD2 (5 bases). Germline CDR1 SGHNT, CDR2 YYREEE (reference sequence). This CDR3 contains 14 residues. V was shortened by 0 bases and J by 5 bases, with 8 bases between the two germline ends.

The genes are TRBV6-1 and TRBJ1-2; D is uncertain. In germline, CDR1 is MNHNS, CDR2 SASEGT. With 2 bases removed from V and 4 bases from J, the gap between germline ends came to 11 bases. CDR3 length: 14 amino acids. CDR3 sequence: CASSEYGSGYGYTF. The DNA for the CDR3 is TGTGCCAGCAGTGAATACGGAAGCGGCTATGGCTACACCTTC.

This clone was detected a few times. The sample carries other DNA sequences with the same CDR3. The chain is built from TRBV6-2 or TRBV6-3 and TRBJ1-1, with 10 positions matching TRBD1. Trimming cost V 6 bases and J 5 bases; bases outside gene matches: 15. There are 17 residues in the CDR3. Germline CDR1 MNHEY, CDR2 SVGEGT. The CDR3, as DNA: TGTGCCAGCAGCCACGGGGGGACAGGGGAGGACCGGACTGAAGCTTTCTTT. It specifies CASSHGGTGEDRTEAFF.